These 27 T cell receptor beta chains share one sample of origin, sequenced in a study of T cell repertoires in cytomegalovirus infection. Their cognate antigens are unknown. TCRdb re-called the reads with MiXCR, one entry per CDR3 protein. The sample has under 500,000 distinct CDR3 sequences; under 45% are singletons. The sample was cultured PBMCs, taken from culture after CMV antigen stimulation. These receptor sequences come from a human donor in good health (CMV status not recorded). Some clones in this sample may be carry-over from other donors' samples.

The V call is TRBV10-3, the J call TRBJ1-3; 9 bases line up with TRBD1. Germline V lookup: CDR1 ENHRY, CDR2 SYGVKD. V lost 11 bases to trimming and J lost 1 base; unmatched junction nucleotides: 6. The CDR3 is 14 amino acids. The CDR3 loop reads CAPRDRVSGNTIYF. DNA of the CDR3: TGTGCCCCAAGGGACAGGGTGTCTGGAAACACCATATATTTT.

The J gene is TRBJ2-1, the V gene TRBV6-2 or TRBV6-3, with D unresolved. The CDR3 covers 14 residues. Per germline, CDR1 MNHEY and CDR2 SVGEGT. Trimming stripped 4 bases from V and 2 bases from J, with 9 bases between. The CDR3 sequence is CASSSETTYNEQFF. For the CDR3, the DNA is TGTGCCAGCAGTTCGGAAACGACCTACAATGAGCAGTTCTTC.

This chain joins TRBV28 and TRBJ2-3, with unresolved D. V lost 4 bases, J lost 2 bases, and 10 bases lay in between. This CDR3 is built from 14 residues. The V gene's germline CDR1 is MDHEN and CDR2 SYDVKM. The CDR3 region is CASSSAPYTDTQYF. CDR3 nucleotide sequence: TGTGCCAGCAGTTCGGCCCCCTACACAGATACGCAGTATTTT.

The V call is TRBV20-1, the J call TRBJ2-7, with D hard to call. CDR1 is DFQATT and CDR2 is SNEGSKA in the germline V gene (reference sequence). The CDR3 runs to 14 residues. The V end was cut by 0 bases, the J end by 0 bases, with 9 bases between. The CDR3 is CSARERRSSYEQYF. CDR3 DNA: TGCAGTGCTAGAGAGCGGAGAAGCTCCTACGAGCAGTACTTC.

This chain joins TRBV5-4 and TRBJ2-7; D is unclear. V lost 5 bases, J lost 3 bases, and 15 bases lay in between. The CDR3 totals 14 residues. Germline V gives CDR1 SGHNT, CDR2 YYREEE (reference sequence). CDR3 sequence: CASSSGLEIYEQYF. The CDR3 DNA sequence: TGTGCCAGCAGTTCCGGCCTTGAGATCTACGAGCAGTACTTC.

This clonotype was seen only a few times. The chain recombines TRBV5-1 with TRBJ2-5; 11 nucleotides align to TRBD2. The CDR3 covers 17 residues. With V trimmed by 2 bases and J by 5 bases, 11 bases remained unmatched. In germline, CDR1 is SGHRS, CDR2 YFSETQ. In nucleotides, the CDR3 is TGCGCCAGCAGCTTCGCAAATAGCGGGAGGGCCCGGGAGACCCAGTACTTC. It specifies CASSFANSGRARETQYF.

The genes are TRBV18 and TRBJ2-5; 10 nucleotides match TRBD1. The CDR3 consists of 15 residues. In germline, CDR1 is KGHSH, CDR2 LQKENI. After removal of 3 bases from V and 5 bases from J, the junction contained 6 bases not matched to a gene. CDR3 coding DNA: TGTGCCAGCTCACCCCGACAGGGGGCTTCGGAGACCCAGTACTTC. Its protein product is CASSPRQGASETQYF.

On this clonotype itself: At one end, the junction sequence differs from germline, possibly due to a read error. The chain joins TRBV2 to TRBJ1-1, with 8 bases matching TRBD1. Germline CDR1 and CDR2: SNHLY and FYNNEI. There are 14 residues in the CDR3. The DNA of the CDR3 is TGTGCCAGCAGTGAAGGGGCCGTACAGGGGGACTGGATCTTT. Its protein is CASSEGAVQGDWIF. The entire variable domain, with the rest obtained from reference TRBV2 and TRBJ1-1, is as follows: EPEVTQTPSHQVTQMGQEVILRCVPISNHLYFYWYRQILGQKVEFLVSFYNNEISEKSEIFDDQFSVERPDGSNFTLKIRSTKLEDSAMYFCASSEGAVQGDWIFGQGTRLTVV.

As for this clonotype: Given a much more abundant clone one base away, this may be a read error. The missing conserved phenylalanine or tryptophan at the end of this CDR3 makes a read error likely. The rearrangement links TRBV7-2 to TRBJ2-1; TRBD2 matches at 15 bases. The CDR3 contains 15 residues. Trimming removed 4 bases from V and 9 bases from J; junction bases left unmatched: 4. Germline V gives CDR1 SGHTA, CDR2 FQGNSA. CDR3 region: CASSSGLAGGVEQFL. CDR3 DNA: TGTGCCAGCAGCTCCGGACTAGCGGGGGGGGTTGAGCAGTTCTTA.

The chain employs TRBV6-2 or TRBV6-3 and TRBJ2-1, with D hard to call. The CDR3 is 13 residues long. The germline V gene encodes CDR1 MNHEY and CDR2 SVGEGT. V gave up 4 bases and J gave up 7 bases, with 11 bases separating them. CDR3 protein: CASSFLFRNEQFF. The CDR3, as DNA: TGTGCCAGCAGTTTCCTCTTTAGGAATGAGCAGTTCTTC.

This clonotype was seen a handful of times. This chain links TRBV6-1 with TRBJ2-7; 8 bases are shared with TRBD1. CDR1 is MNHNS, CDR2 SASEGT, per germline. This CDR3 region has 14 residues. The ends lost 2 bases at V and 1 base at J; junction bases unmatched: 1. The CDR3 here is CASSEWDRSYEQYF. CDR3 sequence (DNA): TGTGCCAGCAGTGAATGGGACAGGTCCTACGAGCAGTACTTC.

The chain joins TRBV10-3 to TRBJ2-7, with 7 bases that match TRBD2. Germline-derived CDR1 and CDR2 are ENHRY and SYGVKD. V dropped 7 bases and J dropped 4; count of bases not matched to a gene: 4. The CDR3 runs to 12 residues. As DNA, the CDR3 is TGTGCCATCAAAGGGAGGGAGTACGAGCAGTACTTC. Amino acids: CAIKGREYEQYF.

The gene calls are TRBV7-9 and TRBJ2-1; maybe TRBD2 (6 bases). This CDR3 has 13 residues. Germline CDR1 SEHNR, CDR2 FQNEAQ (reference sequence). With 2 bases removed from V and 6 bases from J, the gap between germline ends came to 8 bases. The CDR3 loop is CASSLPGVNEQFF. The DNA of the CDR3 is TGTGCCAGCAGCTTACCGGGAGTCAATGAGCAGTTCTTC.

This clonotype was picked up a small number of times. The CDR3 DNA sequence: TGTGCCAGCAGCTGGGGGGGAGGTCGGGATGAGCAGTTCTTC. Its translation is CASSWGGGRDEQFF. J is TRBJ2-1 and V is TRBV7-2; 7 bases match TRBD2. The CDR3 totals 14 residues. Germline CDR1 SGHTA, CDR2 FQGNSA. Losses at the gene ends were 4 bases for V and 8 bases for J; bases not matched to a gene: 8.

Written as DNA, the CDR3 is TGTGCCAGCAGCATAAGGTCGGCAGATACGCAGTATTTT. Its protein product is CASSIRSADTQYF. The V gene is TRBV12-3 or TRBV12-4, the J gene TRBJ2-3; D gene ambiguous. The V end lost 6 bases, the J end lost 4 bases, and 11 bases lay between the germline ends. CDR3 length: 13 amino acids.

A few counts support this clonotype. The chain uses TRBV12-3 or TRBV12-4 and TRBJ2-3; 8 bases match TRBD2. This CDR3 spans 13 amino acids. Germline trimming cut 8 bases from V and 2 bases from J; bases unmatched to any gene: 3. The CDR3 sequence: CASRTSFTDTQYF. The CDR3 bases are TGTGCCAGCCGGACTAGCTTCACAGATACGCAGTATTTT.

The J gene is TRBJ2-1, the V gene TRBV24-1; 16 positions match TRBD2. CDR3 length: 21 residues. Germline CDR1 reads KGHDR; CDR2 reads SFDVKD. Trimming cost V 3 bases and J 7 bases; bases outside gene matches: 17. CDR3 nucleotides: TGTGCCACCAGTGATCACCAGGGACTAGCGGGGGGGAGTCCCTGGGGGAATGAGCAGTTCTTC. Protein product: CATSDHQGLAGGSPWGNEQFF.

Here the CDR3 reads CATAGTGYVGNQPQHF. The DNA of the CDR3 is TGTGCCACCGCCGGGACAGGGTACGTCGGCAATCAGCCCCAGCATTTT. The J gene is TRBJ1-5, the V gene TRBV19, with 9 bases fitting TRBD1. CDR1 LNHDA and CDR2 SQIVND come from the germline V gene (reference sequence). The CDR3 totals 16 residues. V dropped 10 bases and J dropped 2; count of bases not matched to a gene: 12.

This rearrangement joins TRBV7-4 to TRBJ2-3, with D possibly TRBD2 on 5 matching bases. Germline V lookup: CDR1 SGHVT, CDR2 SQSDAQ. With 5 bases removed from V and 1 base from J, the gap between germline ends came to 10 bases. This CDR3 is 14 amino acids long. The CDR3: CASSGSGRTDTQYF. CDR3 in DNA: TGTGCCAGCAGCGGAAGCGGTCGCACAGATACGCAGTATTTT.

This clonotype showed up just a few times. This chain links TRBV6-5 with TRBJ2-1; D perhaps matches TRBD1 (5 bases). The CDR3 covers 13 residues. In germline, CDR1 is MNHEY, CDR2 SVGAGI. Trimming took 6 bases from V and 4 from J, leaving 10 bases between them. In DNA, the CDR3 is TGTGCCAGCAGACGTACAGGTTACAATGAGCAGTTCTTC. Translated, it gives CASRRTGYNEQFF.

CDR3 nucleotide sequence: TGTGCCAGCAGCCTACAATACGGGGTTACTGGAAACACCATATATTTT. It is translated as CASSLQYGVTGNTIYF. The chain employs TRBV7-2 and TRBJ1-3; D is unresolved. Germline V CDR1 and CDR2: SGHTA, FQGNSA. The CDR3 spans 16 residues. V gave up 5 bases and J gave up 2 bases, with 16 bases separating them.

This clonotype came up once. This chain uses TRBV12-3 or TRBV12-4 with TRBJ2-2; 9 nucleotides agree with TRBD1. CDR3 length equals 14 residues. The V gene end was trimmed by 7 bases and the J gene end by 7 bases; junction bases not matched to a gene: 7. This CDR3 is CASNTGGSIGELFF. The CDR3 nucleotides are TGTGCCAGCAACACAGGGGGCAGTATCGGGGAGCTGTTTTTT.

The J gene is TRBJ2-3, the V gene TRBV2, with D possibly being TRBD2 (6 bases). Trimming pared 7 bases from V and 0 bases from J, leaving 14 bases between. In germline, CDR1 is SNHLY, CDR2 FYNNEI. The CDR3 totals 15 residues. The CDR3, as DNA: TGTGCCAGCATCAGACTAGTCACTAGCACAGATACGCAGTATTTT. Encoded protein: CASIRLVTSTDTQYF.

The CDR3 region has the DNA TGCAGTGCCCCCCTAGCGGGAGTTGAGGAGACCCAGTACTTC. Its translation: CSAPLAGVEETQYF. J is TRBJ2-5 and V is TRBV20-1; 10 nucleotides line up with TRBD2. Germline V gene sequence: CDR1 DFQATT, CDR2 SNEGSKA (reference sequence). This CDR3 contains 14 residues. Unmatched junction bases numbered 9, after V lost 6 bases and J lost 5 bases.

The V gene is TRBV7-9, the J gene TRBJ2-7, with a possible D match to TRBD2 (6 bases). Germline CDR1 is SEHNR and CDR2 is FQNEAQ (reference sequence). V gave up 6 bases and J gave up 6 bases, with 9 bases separating them. The CDR3 covers 11 residues. The CDR3 loop reads CASRGAGEQYF. Here the CDR3 DNA reads TGTGCCAGCAGAGGAGCGGGCGAGCAGTACTTC.

The chain employs TRBV11-2 and TRBJ2-2; 7 bases are shared with TRBD2. The CDR3 consists of 14 residues. The J segment lost 5 bases and the V segment lost 6 bases, leaving 6 bases of the junction unmatched. Germline V gives CDR1 SGHAT, CDR2 FQNNGV. The CDR3 coding sequence is TGTGCCAGCAGAAAACTAGCGCATACCGGGGAGCTGTTTTTT. This gives the protein CASRKLAHTGELFF.

The chain combines TRBV7-6 with TRBJ2-2; 10 bases fit TRBD2. The CDR3 runs 17 residues. In germline, CDR1 is SGHVS, CDR2 FNYEAQ. Trimming took 3 bases from V and 2 from J; bases not matched to a gene: 6. The CDR3 bases are TGTGCCAGCAGCTTCGCATCTAGCGGGGGTAACACCGGGGAGCTGTTTTTT. This sequence encodes CASSFASSGGNTGELFF. Based on the CDR3 plus reference TRBV7-6 and TRBJ2-2, the full variable domain is GAGVSQSPRYKVTKRGQDVALRCDPISGHVSLYWYRQALGQGPEFLTYFNYEAQQDKSGLPNDRFSAERPEGSISTLTIQRTEQRDSAMYRCASSFASSGGNTGELFFGEGSRLTVL.